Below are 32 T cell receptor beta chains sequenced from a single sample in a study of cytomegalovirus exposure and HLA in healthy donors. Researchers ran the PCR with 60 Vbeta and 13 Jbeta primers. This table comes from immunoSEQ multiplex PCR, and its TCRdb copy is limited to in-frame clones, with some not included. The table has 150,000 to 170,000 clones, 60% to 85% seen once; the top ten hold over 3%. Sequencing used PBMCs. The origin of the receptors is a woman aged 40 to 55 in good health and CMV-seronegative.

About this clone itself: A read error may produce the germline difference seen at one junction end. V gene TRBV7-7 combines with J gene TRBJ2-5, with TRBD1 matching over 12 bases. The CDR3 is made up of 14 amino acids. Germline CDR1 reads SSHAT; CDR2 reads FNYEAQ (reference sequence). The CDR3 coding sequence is TGTGCTAGCAGCTACGGGACAGGGGGCGAGACCCAGTACTTC. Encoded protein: CASSYGTGGETQYF.

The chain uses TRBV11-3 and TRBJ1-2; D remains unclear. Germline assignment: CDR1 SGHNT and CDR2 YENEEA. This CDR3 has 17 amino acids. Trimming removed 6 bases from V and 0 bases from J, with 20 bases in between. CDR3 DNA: TGTGCCAGCAGTGTAAATCCTCTCGATGGAGCTAACTATGGCTACACCTTC. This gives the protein CASSVNPLDGANYGYTF.

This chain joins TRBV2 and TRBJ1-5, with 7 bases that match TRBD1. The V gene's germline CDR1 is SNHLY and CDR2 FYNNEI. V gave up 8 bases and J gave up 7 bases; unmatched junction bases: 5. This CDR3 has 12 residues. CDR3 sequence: CASAGQAQPQHF. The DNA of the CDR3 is TGTGCCAGCGCCGGACAGGCCCAGCCCCAGCATTTT.

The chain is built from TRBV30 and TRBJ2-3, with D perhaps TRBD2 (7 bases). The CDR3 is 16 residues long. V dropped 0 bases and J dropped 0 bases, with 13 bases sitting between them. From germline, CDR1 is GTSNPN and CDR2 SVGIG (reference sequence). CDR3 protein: CAWSVGRTASTDTQYF. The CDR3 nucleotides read TGTGCCTGGAGTGTCGGGAGGACAGCTAGCACAGATACGCAGTATTTT.

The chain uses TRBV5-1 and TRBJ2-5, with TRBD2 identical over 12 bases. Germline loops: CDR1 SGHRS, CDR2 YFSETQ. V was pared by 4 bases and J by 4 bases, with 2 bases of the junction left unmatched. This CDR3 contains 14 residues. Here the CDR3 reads CASSATSGGETQYF. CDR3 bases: TGCGCCAGCAGCGCGACTAGCGGGGGAGAGACCCAGTACTTC.

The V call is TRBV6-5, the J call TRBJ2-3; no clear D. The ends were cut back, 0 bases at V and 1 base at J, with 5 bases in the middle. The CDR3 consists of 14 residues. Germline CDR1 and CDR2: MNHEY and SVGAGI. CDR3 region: CASSYSSGTDTQYF. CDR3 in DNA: TGTGCCAGCAGTTACTCGTCTGGCACAGATACGCAGTATTTT.

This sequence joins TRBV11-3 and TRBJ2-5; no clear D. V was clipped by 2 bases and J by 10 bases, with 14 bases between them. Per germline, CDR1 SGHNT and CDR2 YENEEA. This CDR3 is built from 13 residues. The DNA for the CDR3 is TGTGCCAGCAGCTTAATCTCTCTCCCGGGCCAGTACTTC. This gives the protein CASSLISLPGQYF.

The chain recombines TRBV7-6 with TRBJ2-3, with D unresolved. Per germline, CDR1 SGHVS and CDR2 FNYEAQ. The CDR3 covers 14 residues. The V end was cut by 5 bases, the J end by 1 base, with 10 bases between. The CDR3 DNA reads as TGTGCCAGCAGCCCCCCGACTGGCACAGATACGCAGTATTTT. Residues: CASSPPTGTDTQYF.

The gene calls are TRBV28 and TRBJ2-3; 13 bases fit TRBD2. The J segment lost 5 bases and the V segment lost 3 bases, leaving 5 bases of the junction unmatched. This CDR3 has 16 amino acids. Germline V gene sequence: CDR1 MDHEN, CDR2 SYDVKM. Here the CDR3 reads CASSFPGLAGEDTQYF. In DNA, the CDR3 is TGTGCCAGCAGTTTCCCCGGACTAGCGGGAGAAGATACGCAGTATTTT.

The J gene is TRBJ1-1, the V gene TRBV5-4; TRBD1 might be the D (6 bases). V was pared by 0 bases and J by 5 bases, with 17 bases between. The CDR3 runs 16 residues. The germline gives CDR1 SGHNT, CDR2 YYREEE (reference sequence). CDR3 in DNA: TGTGCCAGCAGCTTGGGAGTGAGTCGGGGGGCAACTGAAGCTTTCTTT. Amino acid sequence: CASSLGVSRGATEAFF.

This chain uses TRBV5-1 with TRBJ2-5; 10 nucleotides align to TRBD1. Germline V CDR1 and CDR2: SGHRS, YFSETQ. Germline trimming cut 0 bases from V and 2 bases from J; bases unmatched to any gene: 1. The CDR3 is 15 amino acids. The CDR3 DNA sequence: TGCGCCAGCAGCTTGGGACAGGGGGCTCAAGAGACCCAGTACTTC. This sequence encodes CASSLGQGAQETQYF. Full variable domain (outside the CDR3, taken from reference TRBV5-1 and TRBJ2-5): KAGVTQTPRYLIKTRGQQVTLSCSPISGHRSVSWYQQTPGQGLQFLFEYFSETQRNKGNFPGRFSGRQFSNSRSEMNVSTLELGDSALYLCASSLGQGAQETQYFGPGTRLLVL.

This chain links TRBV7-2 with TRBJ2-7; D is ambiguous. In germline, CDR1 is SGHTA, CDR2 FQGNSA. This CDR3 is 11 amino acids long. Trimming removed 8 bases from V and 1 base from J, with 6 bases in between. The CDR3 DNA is TGTGCCAGCCGCCAGTCCTACGAGCAGTACTTC. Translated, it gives CASRQSYEQYF.

In nucleotides, the CDR3 is TGTGCCAGCACCCTCAGCGGTAGCTCCTACGAGCAGTACTTC. It is translated as CASTLSGSSYEQYF. V is TRBV28 and J is TRBJ2-7, with D tentatively TRBD2 (5 bases). The V gene's germline CDR1 is MDHEN and CDR2 SYDVKM. This CDR3 is built from 14 residues. Trimming stripped 7 bases from V and 0 bases from J, with 13 bases between.

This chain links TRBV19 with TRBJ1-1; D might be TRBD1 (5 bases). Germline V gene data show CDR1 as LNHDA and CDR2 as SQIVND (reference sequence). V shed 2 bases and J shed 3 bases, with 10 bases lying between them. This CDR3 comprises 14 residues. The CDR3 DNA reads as TGTGCCAGTAGTATAATGGAAGGGGACACTGAAGCTTTCTTT. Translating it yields CASSIMEGDTEAFF.

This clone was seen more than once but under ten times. The DNA for the CDR3 is TGTGCCAGCTCACCACGAGGGGGAACGGAAAAACTGTTTTTT. Protein sequence: CASSPRGGTEKLFF. The genes are TRBV18 and TRBJ1-4, with D possibly matching TRBD1 (6 bases). Germline V gene lookup returns CDR1 KGHSH and CDR2 LQKENI. V was cut by 1 base and J by 8 bases, with 11 bases left in between. The CDR3 has 14 amino acids.

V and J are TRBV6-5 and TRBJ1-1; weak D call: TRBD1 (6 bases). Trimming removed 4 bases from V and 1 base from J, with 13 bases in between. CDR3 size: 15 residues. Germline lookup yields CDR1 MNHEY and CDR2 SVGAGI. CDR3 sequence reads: CASSSRGGPNTEAFF. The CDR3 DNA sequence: TGTGCCAGCAGTTCCCGGGGGGGGCCGAACACTGAAGCTTTCTTT.

The CDR3 loop reads CASTGLGGTGYEQYF. DNA for the CDR3: TGTGCCAGCACCGGACTTGGGGGGACAGGCTACGAGCAGTACTTC. The rearrangement links TRBV25-1 to TRBJ2-7, with TRBD1 identical over 8 bases. This CDR3 has 15 residues. V was clipped by 7 bases and J by 3 bases; unmatched bases: 11. Per germline, CDR1 MGHDK and CDR2 SYGVNS.

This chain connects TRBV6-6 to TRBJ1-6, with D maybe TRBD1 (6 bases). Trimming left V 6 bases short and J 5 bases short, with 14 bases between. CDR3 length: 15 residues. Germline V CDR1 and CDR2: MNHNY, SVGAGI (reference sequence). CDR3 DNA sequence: TGTGCCAGCAGCTCCAAAGGGACAAATAATTCACCCCTCCACTTT. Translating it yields CASSSKGTNNSPLHF.

CDR3 protein: CASRPHSGDTQYF. The CDR3 DNA follows: TGTGCCAGCAGGCCGCATAGCGGCGATACGCAGTATTTT. The V gene is TRBV5-6, the J gene TRBJ2-3; D possibly corresponds to TRBD2 (6 bases). The germline V gene encodes CDR1 SGHDT and CDR2 YYEEEE. Trimming took 5 bases from V and 6 from J, leaving 13 bases between them. CDR3 length: 13 residues.

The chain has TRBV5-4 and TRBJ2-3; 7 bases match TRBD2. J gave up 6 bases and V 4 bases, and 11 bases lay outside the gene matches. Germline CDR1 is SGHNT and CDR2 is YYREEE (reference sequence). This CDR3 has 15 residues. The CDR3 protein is CASSAPSGLSDTQYF. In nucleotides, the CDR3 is TGTGCCAGCAGCGCGCCTAGCGGACTATCTGATACGCAGTATTTT. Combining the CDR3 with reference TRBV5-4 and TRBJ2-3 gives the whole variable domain ETGVTQSPTHLIKTRGQQVTLRCSSQSGHNTVSWYQQALGQGPQFIFQYYREEENGRGNFPPRFSGLQFPNYSSELNVNALELDDSALYLCASSAPSGLSDTQYFGPGTRLTVL.

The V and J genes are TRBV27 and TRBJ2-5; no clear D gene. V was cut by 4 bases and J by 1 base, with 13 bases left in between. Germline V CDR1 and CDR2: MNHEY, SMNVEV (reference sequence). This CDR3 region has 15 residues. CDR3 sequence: CASSSAGFSQETQYF. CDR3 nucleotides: TGTGCCAGCAGTTCCGCCGGTTTCTCCCAAGAGACCCAGTACTTC.

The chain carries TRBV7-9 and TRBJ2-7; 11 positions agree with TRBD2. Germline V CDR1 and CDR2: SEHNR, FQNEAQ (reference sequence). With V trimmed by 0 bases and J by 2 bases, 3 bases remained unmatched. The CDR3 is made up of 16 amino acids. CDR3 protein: CASSLAGLAETYEQYF. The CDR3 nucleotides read TGTGCCAGCAGCTTAGCGGGACTAGCGGAGACCTACGAGCAGTACTTC.

The CDR3 nucleotides read TGCGCCAGCAGTTCGGACTCGACAGGGACTGGAAACACCATATATTTT. It yields the protein CASSSDSTGTGNTIYF. The chain links TRBV5-1 to TRBJ1-3, with TRBD1 matching over 7 bases. Germline loops: CDR1 SGHRS, CDR2 YFSETQ. Unmatched junction bases numbered 10, after V lost 5 bases and J lost 2 bases. The CDR3 extends over 16 amino acids.

The DNA for the CDR3 is TGCAGCGTTGCTGGGGTGGCCCGGGGGACTGAAGCTTTCTTT. Its protein product is CSVAGVARGTEAFF. The V gene is TRBV29-1, the J gene TRBJ1-1, with a possible D match to TRBD1 (5 bases). The CDR3 loop spans 14 amino acids. The V and J ends lost 4 bases and 5 bases respectively, with 17 bases between them. Germline lookup yields CDR1 SQVTM and CDR2 ANQGSEA.

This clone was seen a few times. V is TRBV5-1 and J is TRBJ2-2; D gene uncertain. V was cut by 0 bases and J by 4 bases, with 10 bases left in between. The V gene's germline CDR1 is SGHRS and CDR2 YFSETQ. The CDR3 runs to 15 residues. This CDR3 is CASSLAAGPTGELFF. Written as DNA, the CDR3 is TGCGCCAGCAGCTTGGCCGCTGGGCCCACCGGGGAGCTGTTTTTT.

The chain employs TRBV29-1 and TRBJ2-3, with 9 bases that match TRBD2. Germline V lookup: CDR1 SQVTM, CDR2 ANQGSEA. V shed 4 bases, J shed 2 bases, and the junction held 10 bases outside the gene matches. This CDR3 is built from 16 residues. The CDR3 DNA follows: TGCAGCGTTGCGGGGCGGGAGGGCCCAAACACAGATACGCAGTATTTT. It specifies CSVAGREGPNTDTQYF.

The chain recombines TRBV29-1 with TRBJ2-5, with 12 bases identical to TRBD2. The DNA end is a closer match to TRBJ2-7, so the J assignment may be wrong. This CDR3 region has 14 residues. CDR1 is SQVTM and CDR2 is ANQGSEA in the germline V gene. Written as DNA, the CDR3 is TGCAGCGTCCTCGGACTAGCGGGGTCCTACGAGCAGTACTTC. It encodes CSVLGLAGSYEQYF.

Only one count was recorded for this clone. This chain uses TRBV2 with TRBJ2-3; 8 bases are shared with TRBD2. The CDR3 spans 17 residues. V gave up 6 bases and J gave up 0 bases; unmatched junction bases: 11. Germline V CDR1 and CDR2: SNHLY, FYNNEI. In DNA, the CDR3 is TGTGCCAGCAGATGGGAGCGGGGGCGCCGTAGCACAGATACGCAGTATTTT. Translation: CASRWERGRRSTDTQYF.

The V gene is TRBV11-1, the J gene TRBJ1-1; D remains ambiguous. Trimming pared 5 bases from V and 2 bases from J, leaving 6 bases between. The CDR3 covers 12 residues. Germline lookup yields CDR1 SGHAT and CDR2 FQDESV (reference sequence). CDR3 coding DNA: TGTGCCAGCAGCCACATCAACACTGAAGCTTTCTTT. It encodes CASSHINTEAFF.

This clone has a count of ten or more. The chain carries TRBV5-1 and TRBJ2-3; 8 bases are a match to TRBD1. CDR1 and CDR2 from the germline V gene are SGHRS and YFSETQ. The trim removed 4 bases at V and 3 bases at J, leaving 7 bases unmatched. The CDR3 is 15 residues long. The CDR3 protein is CASSPGQVETDTQYF. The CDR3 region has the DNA TGCGCCAGCAGCCCGGGACAGGTTGAGACAGATACGCAGTATTTT.

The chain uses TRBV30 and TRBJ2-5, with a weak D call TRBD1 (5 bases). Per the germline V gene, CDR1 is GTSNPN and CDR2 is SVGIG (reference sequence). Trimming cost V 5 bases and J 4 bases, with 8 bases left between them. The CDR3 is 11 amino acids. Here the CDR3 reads CAWDQGETQYF. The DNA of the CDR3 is TGTGCCTGGGACCAGGGAGAGACCCAGTACTTC. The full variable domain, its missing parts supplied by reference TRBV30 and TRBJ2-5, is SQTIHQWPATLVQPVGSPLSLECTVEGTSNPNLYWYRQAAGRGLQLLFYSVGIGQISSEVPQNLSASRPQDRQFILSSKKLLLSDSGFYLCAWDQGETQYFGPGTRLLVL.

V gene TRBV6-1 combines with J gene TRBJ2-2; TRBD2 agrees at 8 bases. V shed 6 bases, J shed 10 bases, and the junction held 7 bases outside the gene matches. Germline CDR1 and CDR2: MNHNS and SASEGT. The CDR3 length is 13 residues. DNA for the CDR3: TGTGCCAGCAGGGTTACAGGACTAGCGGAGCTGTTTTTT. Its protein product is CASRVTGLAELFF.